The 19 T cell receptor beta chains given below trace back to one sample, sequenced in a study of OX40 agonist ivuxolimab in advanced cancers. Generated by immunoSEQ multiplex PCR, the TCRdb table keeps only in-frame clones and is missing some. Here the sample spans about 72,000 clones, around nine tenths being singletons. The input for sequencing was CD4+ or CD8+ T cells sorted from blood, taken in a trial of the OX40 agonist ivuxolimab. These receptors came from an adult with an advanced solid tumor such as melanoma, head and neck, liver or kidney cancer.

This chain connects TRBV4-3 to TRBJ2-3; perhaps TRBD1 as D (6 bases). The V gene's germline CDR1 is LGHNA and CDR2 YSLEER. V lost 1 base, J lost 5 bases, and 16 bases lay in between. CDR3 length equals 16 residues. CDR3 amino acids: CASSQGWGLGEDTQYF. CDR3 DNA sequence: TGCGCCAGCAGCCAAGGTTGGGGGCTGGGGGAAGATACGCAGTATTTT.

The V call is TRBV11-2, the J call TRBJ2-7; D unresolved. Trimming cost V 0 bases and J 3 bases, with 9 bases left between them. The CDR3 covers 14 residues. Germline V CDR1 and CDR2: SGHAT, FQNNGV. CDR3 protein: CASSLDMGHYEQYF. CDR3 DNA sequence: TGTGCCAGCAGCTTAGATATGGGTCACTACGAGCAGTACTTC.

The sample holds a few counts of this clone. The genes are TRBV5-1 and TRBJ1-3, with 7 nucleotides matching TRBD1. CDR3 length: 14 amino acids. V dropped 5 bases and J dropped 4; count of bases not matched to a gene: 6. Looked up from germline, CDR1 is SGHRS and CDR2 is YFSETQ. The CDR3 sequence is CASRVGTAGNTIYF. CDR3 sequence (DNA): TGCGCCAGCAGGGTTGGGACAGCCGGAAACACCATATATTTT.

V gene TRBV4-3 combines with J gene TRBJ2-1; the D gene could be TRBD1 or TRBD2 (6 bases each). Germline-derived CDR1 and CDR2 are LGHNA and YSLEER. V shed 1 base and J shed 4 bases, with 14 bases lying between them. The CDR3 totals 16 residues. CDR3 residues: CASSQVPGAIYNEQFF. The DNA for the CDR3 is TGCGCCAGCAGCCAAGTCCCGGGGGCGATATACAATGAGCAGTTCTTC.

The chain carries TRBV5-8 and TRBJ1-5, with D hard to call. The CDR3 loop spans 14 amino acids. Germline V lookup: CDR1 SGHTS, CDR2 YDEGEE. The V and J ends lost 0 bases and 1 base respectively, with 5 bases between them. Here the CDR3 reads CASSLDGSNQPQHF. The DNA of the CDR3 is TGTGCCAGCAGCTTGGATGGAAGCAATCAGCCCCAGCATTTT. Filled out from reference TRBV5-8 and TRBJ1-5, the complete variable domain reads EAGVTQSPTHLIKTRGQQATLRCSPISGHTSVYWYQQALGLGLQFLLWYDEGEERNRGNFPPRFSGRQFPNYSSELNVNALELEDSALYLCASSLDGSNQPQHFGDGTRLSIL.

The chain has TRBV11-1 and TRBJ2-3; D gene uncertain. Trimming took 0 bases from V and 2 from J, leaving 6 bases between them. The length of the CDR3 is 14 residues. The germline V gene has CDR1 SGHAT and CDR2 FQDESV (reference sequence). The CDR3 here is CASSLASLTDTQYF. As DNA, the CDR3 is TGTGCCAGCAGCTTAGCGTCGCTCACAGATACGCAGTATTTT.

The rearrangement joins TRBV4-1 to TRBJ1-2; D ambiguous. The CDR3 has 15 residues. V dropped 8 bases and J dropped 4 bases, with 20 bases sitting between them. Germline loops: CDR1 MGHRA, CDR2 YSYEKL. CDR3 sequence reads: CASAGASTGGYGYTF. CDR3 coding DNA: TGCGCCAGCGCAGGAGCCTCGACGGGAGGCTATGGCTACACCTTC.

This chain uses TRBV19 with TRBJ2-5; 12 nucleotides line up with TRBD2. This CDR3 has 14 residues. Unmatched junction bases numbered 4, after V lost 5 bases and J lost 6 bases. Germline V gene lookup returns CDR1 LNHDA and CDR2 SQIVND (reference sequence). CDR3 residues: CASSATSGGKTQYF. As DNA, the CDR3 is TGTGCCAGTAGTGCGACTAGCGGGGGTAAGACCCAGTACTTC.

There are a few counts of this clone. J is TRBJ1-5 and V is TRBV19; D not resolved. Germline values: CDR1 LNHDA, CDR2 SQIVND (reference sequence). V was cut by 5 bases and J by 3 bases, with 14 bases left in between. CDR3 length: 15 residues. The CDR3 DNA reads as TGTGCCAGTAGTCCATTCGGGGTCACCAATCAGCCCCAGCATTTT. This sequence encodes CASSPFGVTNQPQHF.

This sequence joins TRBV21-1 and TRBJ2-1; the D segment call TRBD2 is taken from the table without a DNA check. TRBV21-1 is termed a pseudogene. The CDR3 has 20 residues. The CDR3: CASSTRGKTSGRAVYNEQFF. For the CDR3, the DNA is TGTGCCAGCAGCACAAGGGGGAAGACTAGCGGGAGGGCCGTTTACAATGAGCAGTTCTTC.

The chain combines TRBV28 with TRBJ2-7; either TRBD1 or TRBD2 may fit D (5 bases each). The CDR3 runs 14 residues. V dropped 2 bases and J dropped 2 bases, with 10 bases sitting between them. The germline gives CDR1 MDHEN, CDR2 SYDVKM. CDR3 bases: TGTGCCAGCAGTTTAAGAGGGGATACCTACGAGCAGTACTTC. The encoded protein is CASSLRGDTYEQYF.

The chain links TRBV5-5 to TRBJ1-1; D gene uncertain. Germline V lookup: CDR1 SGHKS, CDR2 YYEKEE (reference sequence). The CDR3 is made up of 17 amino acids. V was pared by 3 bases and J by 6 bases, with 24 bases between. The CDR3: CASSSEGRVFGPAEAFF. For the CDR3, the DNA is TGTGCCAGCAGCTCGGAGGGTAGGGTGTTTGGCCCAGCTGAAGCTTTCTTT.

The rearrangement uses TRBV9 and TRBJ2-5, with 10 bases matching TRBD1. The CDR3 is made up of 15 amino acids. Trimming at V came to 7 bases and at J to 5 bases, leaving 11 bases not matched to a gene. In germline, CDR1 is SGDLS, CDR2 YYNGEE. The CDR3 nucleotides are TGTGCCAGCTCAACGACAGGGGGCGGGAGGGAGACCCAGTACTTC. Its protein product is CASSTTGGGRETQYF.

The chain employs TRBV4-2 and TRBJ2-1, with D possibly being TRBD1 or TRBD2 (5 bases each). The germline CDR1 and CDR2 sequences are LGHNA and YNFKEQ. The CDR3 has 17 amino acids. V was shortened by 4 bases and J by 8 bases, with 24 bases between the two germline ends. CDR3 sequence: CASSLPRVGRVSDEQFF. The CDR3 coding sequence is TGTGCCAGCAGCCTTCCTCGAGTGGGACGAGTATCAGATGAGCAGTTCTTC.

This clone has just one count. The CDR3 DNA sequence: TGTGCCAGCAGCGAGCACTACACAGATACGCAGTATTTT. Protein product: CASSEHYTDTQYF. The chain carries TRBV9 and TRBJ2-3; no firm D call. The CDR3 covers 13 residues. V lost 3 bases to trimming and J lost 2 bases, with 7 bases between them. The V gene's germline CDR1 is SGDLS and CDR2 YYNGEE.

The rearrangement uses TRBV13 and TRBJ1-1; D unresolved. Germline CDR1 is PRHDT and CDR2 is FYEKMQ (reference sequence). CDR3 size: 13 residues. V dropped 5 bases and J dropped 7 bases, with 14 bases sitting between them. CDR3 bases: TGTGCCAGCAGCCAAGGGCTGGAGAGTGAAGCTTTCTTT. It encodes CASSQGLESEAFF.

The chain joins TRBV29-1 to TRBJ2-7; tentatively, D is TRBD2 (7 bases). V gave up 5 bases and J gave up 3 bases, with 17 bases separating them. The CDR3 has 14 amino acids. Germline CDR1 SQVTM, CDR2 ANQGSEA. CDR3: CSVIVGGLNYEQYF. DNA of the CDR3: TGCAGCGTTATCGTCGGGGGGCTAAACTACGAGCAGTACTTC.

The chain is built from TRBV7-9 and TRBJ2-5; TRBD1 might be the D (5 bases). The end of the DNA aligns better with TRBJ2-7, so the J call may be wrong. Germline V gene data show CDR1 as SEHNR and CDR2 as FQNEAQ (reference sequence). The CDR3 consists of 15 residues. The CDR3 DNA sequence: TGTGCCAGCAGCTTAGCGCAGGGTAGGTTCTACGAGCAGTACTTC. Protein product: CASSLAQGRFYEQYF.

The V call is TRBV19, the J call TRBJ1-2; D is perhaps TRBD1 (5 bases). Trimming cost V 4 bases and J 4 bases, with 22 bases left between them. CDR1 and CDR2 from the germline V gene are LNHDA and SQIVND (reference sequence). The CDR3 runs 17 residues. CDR3 loop: CASSTPGLEKVGYGYTF. CDR3 nucleotides: TGTGCCAGTAGTACCCCGGGACTCGAAAAGGTCGGCTATGGCTACACCTTC.